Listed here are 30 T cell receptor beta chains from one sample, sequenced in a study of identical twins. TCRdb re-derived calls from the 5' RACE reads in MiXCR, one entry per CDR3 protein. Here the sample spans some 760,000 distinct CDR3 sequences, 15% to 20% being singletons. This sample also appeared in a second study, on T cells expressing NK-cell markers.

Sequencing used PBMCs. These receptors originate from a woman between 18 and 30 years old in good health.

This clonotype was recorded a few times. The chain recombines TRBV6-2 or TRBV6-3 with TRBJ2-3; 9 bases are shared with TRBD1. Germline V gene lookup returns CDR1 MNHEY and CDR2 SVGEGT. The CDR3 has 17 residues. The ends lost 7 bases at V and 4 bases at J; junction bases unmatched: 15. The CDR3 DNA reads TGTGCCAGCACCAGGCCGGGACAGGGCTACTCGGCAGATACGCAGTATTTT. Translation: CASTRPGQGYSADTQYF.

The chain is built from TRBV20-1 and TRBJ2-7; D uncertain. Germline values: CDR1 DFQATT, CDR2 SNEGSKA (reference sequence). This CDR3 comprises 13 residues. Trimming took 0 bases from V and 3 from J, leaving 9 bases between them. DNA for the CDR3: TGCAGTGCTAGAGATATCGGATACTACGAGCAGTACTTC. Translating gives CSARDIGYYEQYF.

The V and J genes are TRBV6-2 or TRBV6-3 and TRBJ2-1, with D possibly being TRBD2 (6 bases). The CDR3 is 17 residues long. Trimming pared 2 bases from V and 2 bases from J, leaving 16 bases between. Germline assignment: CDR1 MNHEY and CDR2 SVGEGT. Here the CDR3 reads CASSYGKRAVAYNEQFF. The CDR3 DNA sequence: TGTGCCAGCAGTTACGGAAAGCGGGCCGTTGCCTACAATGAGCAGTTCTTC.

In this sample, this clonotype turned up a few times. The CDR3 DNA is TGCAGTGCTAGACCTAGTAGCGGGGGGAAGGCCTACGAGCAGTACTTC. Translating gives CSARPSSGGKAYEQYF. The chain couples TRBV20-1 to TRBJ2-7; TRBD2 aligns across 10 bases. Germline V gene sequence: CDR1 DFQATT, CDR2 SNEGSKA (reference sequence). Trimming cost V 2 bases and J 2 bases; bases outside gene matches: 9. The CDR3 has 16 residues.

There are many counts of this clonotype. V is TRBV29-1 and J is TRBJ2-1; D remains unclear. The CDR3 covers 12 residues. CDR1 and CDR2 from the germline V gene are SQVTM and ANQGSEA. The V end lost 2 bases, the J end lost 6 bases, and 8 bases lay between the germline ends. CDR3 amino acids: CSVEPGFNEQFF. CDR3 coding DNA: TGCAGCGTTGAACCCGGTTTCAATGAGCAGTTCTTC.

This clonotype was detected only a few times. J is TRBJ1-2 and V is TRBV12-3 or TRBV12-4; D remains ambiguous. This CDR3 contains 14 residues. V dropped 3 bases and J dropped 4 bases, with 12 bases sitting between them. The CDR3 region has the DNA TGTGCCAGCAGTTTTAGGTCCAGAATCTATGGCTACACCTTC. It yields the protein CASSFRSRIYGYTF.

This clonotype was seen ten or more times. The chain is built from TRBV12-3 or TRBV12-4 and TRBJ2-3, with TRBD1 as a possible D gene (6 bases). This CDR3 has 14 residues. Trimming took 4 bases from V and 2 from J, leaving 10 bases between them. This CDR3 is CASSSGHSTDTQYF. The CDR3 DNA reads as TGTGCCAGCAGTTCGGGACACTCCACAGATACGCAGTATTTT.

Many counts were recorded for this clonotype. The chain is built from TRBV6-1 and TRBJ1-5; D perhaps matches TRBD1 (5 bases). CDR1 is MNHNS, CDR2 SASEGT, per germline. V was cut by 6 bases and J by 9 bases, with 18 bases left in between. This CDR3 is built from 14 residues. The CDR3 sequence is CASSRDPTAGPQHF. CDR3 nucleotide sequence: TGTGCCAGCAGCCGGGACCCGACGGCGGGGCCCCAGCATTTT.

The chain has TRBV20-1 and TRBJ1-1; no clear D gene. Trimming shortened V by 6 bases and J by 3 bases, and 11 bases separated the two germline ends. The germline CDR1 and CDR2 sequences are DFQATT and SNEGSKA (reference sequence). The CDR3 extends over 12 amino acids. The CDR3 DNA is TGCAGTGCGTACACGGGCGACACTGAAGCTTTCTTT. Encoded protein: CSAYTGDTEAFF.

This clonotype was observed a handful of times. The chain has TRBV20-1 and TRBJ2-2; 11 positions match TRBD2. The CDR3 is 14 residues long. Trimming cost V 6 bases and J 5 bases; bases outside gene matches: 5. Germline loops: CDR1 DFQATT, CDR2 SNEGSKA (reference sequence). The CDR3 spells CSAPGLAVTGELFF. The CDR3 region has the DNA TGCAGTGCGCCGGGACTAGCGGTTACCGGGGAGCTGTTTTTT.

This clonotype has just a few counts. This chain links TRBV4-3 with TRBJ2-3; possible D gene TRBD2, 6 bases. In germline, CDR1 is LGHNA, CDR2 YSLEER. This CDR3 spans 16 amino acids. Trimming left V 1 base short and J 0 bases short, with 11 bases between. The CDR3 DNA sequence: TGCGCCAGCAGCCAAGTGGGGGGTTCTAGCACAGATACGCAGTATTTT. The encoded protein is CASSQVGGSSTDTQYF.

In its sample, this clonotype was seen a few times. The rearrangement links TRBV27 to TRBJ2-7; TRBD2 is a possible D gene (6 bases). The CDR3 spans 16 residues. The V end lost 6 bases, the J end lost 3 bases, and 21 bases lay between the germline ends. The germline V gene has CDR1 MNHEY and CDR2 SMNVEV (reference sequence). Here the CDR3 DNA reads TGTGCCAGCAGCCCAAAAGGGACTTTTAGCCACTACGAGCAGTACTTC. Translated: CASSPKGTFSHYEQYF.

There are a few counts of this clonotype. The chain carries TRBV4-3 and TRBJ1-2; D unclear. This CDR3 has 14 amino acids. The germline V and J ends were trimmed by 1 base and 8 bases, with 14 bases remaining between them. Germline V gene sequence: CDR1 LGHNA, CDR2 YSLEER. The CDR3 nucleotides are TGCGCCAGCAGCCAAGGGGAGCGCCGGTCGGGCTACACCTTC. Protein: CASSQGERRSGYTF.

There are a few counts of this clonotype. CDR3 protein: CASSLDSSNTGELFF. The CDR3 DNA sequence: TGTGCCAGCAGTTTAGACTCCTCAAACACCGGGGAGCTGTTTTTT. The V call is TRBV12-3 or TRBV12-4, the J call TRBJ2-2; no clear D gene. Between the trimmed V and J ends, which lost 1 base and 2 bases, there was a span of 8 bases. The CDR3 has 15 residues.

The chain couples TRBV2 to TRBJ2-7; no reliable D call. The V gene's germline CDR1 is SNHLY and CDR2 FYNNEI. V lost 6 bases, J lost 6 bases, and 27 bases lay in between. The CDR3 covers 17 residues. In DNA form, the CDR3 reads TGTGCCAGCAGCAAAAATTTCTGGAGTGGTCGTAGCTCCGAGCAGTACTTC. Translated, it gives CASSKNFWSGRSSEQYF.

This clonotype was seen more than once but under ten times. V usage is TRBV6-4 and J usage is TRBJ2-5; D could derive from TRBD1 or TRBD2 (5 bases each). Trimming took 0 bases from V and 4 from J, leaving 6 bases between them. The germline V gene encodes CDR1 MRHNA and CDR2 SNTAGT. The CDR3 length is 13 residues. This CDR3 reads CASSDSGGETQYF. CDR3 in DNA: TGTGCCAGCAGTGACTCTGGGGGAGAGACCCAGTACTTC.

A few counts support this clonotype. The chain's CDR3 is CASSFEQTYEQYF. The CDR3 DNA reads TGTGCCAGCAGTTTCGAACAGACCTACGAGCAGTACTTC. The rearrangement links TRBV12-3 or TRBV12-4 to TRBJ2-7; D is unclear. The CDR3 consists of 13 residues. Between the trimmed V and J ends, which lost 3 bases and 2 bases, there was a span of 8 bases.

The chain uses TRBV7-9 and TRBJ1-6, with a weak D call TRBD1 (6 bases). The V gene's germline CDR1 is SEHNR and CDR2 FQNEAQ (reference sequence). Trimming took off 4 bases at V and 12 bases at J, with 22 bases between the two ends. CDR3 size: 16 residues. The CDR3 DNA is TGTGCCAGCAGCTCATATCAACAGGGTCTGGGGAAACCCCTCCACTTT. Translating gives CASSSYQQGLGKPLHF.

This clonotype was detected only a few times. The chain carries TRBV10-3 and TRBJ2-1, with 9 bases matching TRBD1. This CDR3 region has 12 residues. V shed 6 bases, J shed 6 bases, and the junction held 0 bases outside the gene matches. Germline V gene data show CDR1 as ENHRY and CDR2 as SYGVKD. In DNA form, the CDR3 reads TGTGCCATCAGGGGACAGGGCAATGAGCAGTTCTTC. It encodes CAIRGQGNEQFF.

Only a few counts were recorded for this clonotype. For the CDR3, the DNA is TGTGCCAGCAGTTTAGATCGGCAGTACTTC. Its translation: CASSLDRQYF. This chain connects TRBV12-3 or TRBV12-4 to TRBJ2-7; D unresolved. The ends were cut back, 1 base at V and 9 bases at J, with 4 bases in the middle. The CDR3 is made up of 10 amino acids.

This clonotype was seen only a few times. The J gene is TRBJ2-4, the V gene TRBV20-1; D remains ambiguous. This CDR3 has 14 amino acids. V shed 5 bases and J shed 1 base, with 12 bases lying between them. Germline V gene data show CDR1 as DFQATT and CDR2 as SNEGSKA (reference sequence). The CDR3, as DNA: TGCAGTGCTTCTCTTAGGGCGGCCAAAAACATTCAGTACTTC. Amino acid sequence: CSASLRAAKNIQYF.

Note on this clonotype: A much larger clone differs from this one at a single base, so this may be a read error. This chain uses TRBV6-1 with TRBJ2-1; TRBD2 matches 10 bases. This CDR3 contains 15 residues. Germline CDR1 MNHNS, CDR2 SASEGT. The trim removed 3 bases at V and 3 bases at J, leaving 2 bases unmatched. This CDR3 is CASSDLAGDYNEQFF. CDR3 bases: TGTGCCAGCAGTGACCTAGCGGGGGACTACAATGAGCAGTTCTTC.

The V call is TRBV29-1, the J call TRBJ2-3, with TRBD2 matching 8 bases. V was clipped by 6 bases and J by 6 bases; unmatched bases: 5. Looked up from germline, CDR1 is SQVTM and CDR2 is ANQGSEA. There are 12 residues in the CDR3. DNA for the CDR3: TGCAGCGTCGAGCGGGGGCGGGATACGCAGTATTTT. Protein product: CSVERGRDTQYF.

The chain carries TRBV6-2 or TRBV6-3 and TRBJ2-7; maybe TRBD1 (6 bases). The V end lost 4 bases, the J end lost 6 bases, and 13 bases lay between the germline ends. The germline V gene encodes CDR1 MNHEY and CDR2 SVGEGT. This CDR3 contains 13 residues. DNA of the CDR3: TGTGCCAGCAGTTGGGGGCCCAACGGCGAGCAGTACTTC. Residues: CASSWGPNGEQYF.

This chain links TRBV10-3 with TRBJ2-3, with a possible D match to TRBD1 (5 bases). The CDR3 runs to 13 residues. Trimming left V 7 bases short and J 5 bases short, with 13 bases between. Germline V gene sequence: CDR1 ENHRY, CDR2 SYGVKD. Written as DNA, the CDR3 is TGTGCCATCAAAAAGGGGCTCAGAGATACGCAGTATTTT. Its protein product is CAIKKGLRDTQYF.

The CDR3 DNA follows: TGCGCCAGCAGCCAAGATACGGCGTCAGGCACTGAAGCTTTCTTT. Its translation: CASSQDTASGTEAFF. The chain links TRBV4-3 to TRBJ1-1; D uncertain. Germline lookup yields CDR1 LGHNA and CDR2 YSLEER. The CDR3 consists of 15 residues. Between the trimmed V and J ends, which lost 0 bases and 4 bases, there was a span of 12 bases.

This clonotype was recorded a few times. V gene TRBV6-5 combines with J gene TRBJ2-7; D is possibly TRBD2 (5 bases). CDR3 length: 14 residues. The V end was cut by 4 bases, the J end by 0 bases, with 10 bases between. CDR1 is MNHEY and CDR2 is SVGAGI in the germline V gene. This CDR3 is CASSSERTSYEQYF. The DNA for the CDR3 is TGTGCCAGCAGTTCTGAGCGGACCTCCTACGAGCAGTACTTC.

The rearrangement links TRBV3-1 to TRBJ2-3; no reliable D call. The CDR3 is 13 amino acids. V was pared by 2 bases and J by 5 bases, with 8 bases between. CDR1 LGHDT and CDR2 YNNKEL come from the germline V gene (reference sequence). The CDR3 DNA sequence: TGTGCCAGCAGCCAACAGGTGGGAGATACGCAGTATTTT. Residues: CASSQQVGDTQYF.

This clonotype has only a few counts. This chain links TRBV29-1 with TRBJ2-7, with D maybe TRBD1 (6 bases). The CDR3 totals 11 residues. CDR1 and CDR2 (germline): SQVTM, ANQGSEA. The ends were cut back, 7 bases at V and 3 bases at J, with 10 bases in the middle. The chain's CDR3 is CSGTRGYEQYF. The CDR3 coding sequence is TGCAGCGGAACCAGGGGCTACGAGCAGTACTTC.

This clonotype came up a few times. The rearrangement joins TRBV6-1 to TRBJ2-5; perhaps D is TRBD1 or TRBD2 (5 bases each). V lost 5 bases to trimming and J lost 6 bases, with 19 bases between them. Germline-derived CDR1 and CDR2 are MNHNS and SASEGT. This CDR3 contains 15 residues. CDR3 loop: CASSQPGSGQKTQYF. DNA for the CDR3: TGTGCCAGCAGTCAACCTGGGAGCGGACAAAAGACCCAGTACTTC.